The 10 T cell receptor beta chains presented below share a single source sample, sequenced in a study of early T cells in non-severe SARS-CoV-2 infection. TCRdb reanalysed the 5' RACE reads using MiXCR and keeps one entry per CDR3 protein. The sample holds more than 50,000 distinct CDR3 sequences, 10% to 15% seen once. Here the sequenced sample was whole blood, taken at baseline. Receptors were obtained from an adult who was a healthcare worker with PCR-confirmed SARS-CoV-2 infection or an uninfected control (not recorded which).

J is TRBJ1-1 and V is TRBV6-6, with D perhaps TRBD1 (5 bases). V was trimmed by 4 bases and J by 3 bases, leaving 18 bases between them. Per the germline V gene, CDR1 is MNHNY and CDR2 is SVGAGI (reference sequence). The CDR3 totals 16 residues. The CDR3 here is CASSFPGGFQYTEAFF. CDR3 nucleotide sequence: TGTGCCAGCAGTTTTCCCGGGGGGTTCCAGTACACTGAAGCTTTCTTT.

This clonotype was observed a few times. The J gene is TRBJ1-2, the V gene TRBV9, with D possibly TRBD1 on 6 matching bases. Germline V CDR1 and CDR2: SGDLS, YYNGEE. This CDR3 spans 15 amino acids. Trimming took off 4 bases at V and 3 bases at J, with 16 bases between the two ends. The CDR3: CASSIYRDTHYGYTF. CDR3 sequence (DNA): TGTGCCAGCAGCATCTACCGGGACACCCACTATGGCTACACCTTC. The full variable domain, with the rest looked up from reference TRBV9 and TRBJ1-2, is DSGVTQTPKHLITATGQRVTLRCSPRSGDLSVYWYQQSLDQGLQFLIQYYNGEERAKGNILERFSAQQFPDLHSELNLSSLELGDSALYFCASSIYRDTHYGYTFGSGTRLTVV.

This clonotype was seen more than once but under ten times. This chain connects TRBV12-3 or TRBV12-4 to TRBJ2-7; D call uncertain. This CDR3 spans 12 amino acids. V lost 3 bases and J lost 2, with 5 bases in between. The CDR3 region is CASSFVPYEQYF. CDR3 sequence (DNA): TGTGCCAGCAGTTTTGTGCCCTACGAGCAGTACTTC.

The chain recombines TRBV11-2 with TRBJ2-7; D unclear. Trimming left V 4 bases short and J 7 bases short, with 20 bases between. The CDR3 has 15 residues. Looked up from germline, CDR1 is SGHAT and CDR2 is FQNNGV. DNA of the CDR3: TGTGCCAGCAGCTCACCTCGGAACTGGGCCCGGGAGCAGTACTTC. Protein product: CASSSPRNWAREQYF. The full variable domain, its missing parts supplied by reference TRBV11-2 and TRBJ2-7, is EAGVAQSPRYKIIEKRQSVAFWCNPISGHATLYWYQQILGQGPKLLIQFQNNGVVDDSQLPKDRFSAERLKGVDSTLKIQPAKLEDSAVYLCASSSPRNWAREQYFGPGTRLTVT.

There are a few counts of this clonotype. The V gene is TRBV10-3, the J gene TRBJ2-7; D is perhaps TRBD2 (5 bases). The CDR3 has 14 residues. Per the germline V gene, CDR1 is ENHRY and CDR2 is SYGVKD. The germline V and J ends were trimmed by 4 bases and 0 bases, with 10 bases remaining between them. The CDR3 DNA reads as TGTGCCATCAGTGCGAGAGGGAGCTCCTACGAGCAGTACTTC. Protein product: CAISARGSSYEQYF.

In its sample, this clonotype was seen many times. V is TRBV16 and J is TRBJ2-2; the match to TRBD1 covers 7 bases. Germline loops: CDR1 KGHSY, CDR2 FQNENV. The CDR3 length is 15 residues. The junction had 7 bases not matched to a gene; V was cut back by 3 bases and J by 6 bases. The chain's CDR3 is CASSQQQGLAGELFF. CDR3 nucleotide sequence: TGTGCCAGCAGCCAGCAACAGGGGTTGGCCGGGGAGCTGTTTTTT.

In its sample, this clonotype was seen a few times. The chain recombines TRBV11-2 with TRBJ1-6; possibly TRBD1 for D (6 bases). This CDR3 is built from 15 residues. V was cut by 4 bases and J by 5 bases, with 12 bases left in between. Per germline, CDR1 SGHAT and CDR2 FQNNGV. CDR3 loop: CASSSGGQNNSPLHF. As DNA, the CDR3 is TGTGCCAGCAGCTCGGGCGGACAGAATAATTCACCCCTCCACTTT.

In its sample, this clonotype was seen a few times. The chain is built from TRBV10-3 and TRBJ1-5; no reliable D call. The germline V and J ends were trimmed by 2 bases and 3 bases, with 5 bases remaining between them. The CDR3 consists of 13 residues. Germline V CDR1 and CDR2: ENHRY, SYGVKD. The chain's CDR3 is CAISETDNQPQHF. The CDR3 DNA is TGTGCCATCAGTGAGACAGACAATCAGCCCCAGCATTTT.

The rearrangement uses TRBV20-1 and TRBJ2-1, with 7 bases identical to TRBD2. In germline, CDR1 is DFQATT, CDR2 SNEGSKA (reference sequence). The CDR3 covers 17 residues. The junction had 11 bases not matched to a gene; V was cut back by 2 bases and J by 1 base. Here the CDR3 DNA reads TGCAGTGCTAGATCGCAAACCGGGACTATTTCCTACAATGAGCAGTTCTTC. Protein product: CSARSQTGTISYNEQFF.

The genes are TRBV4-3 and TRBJ2-3; D possibly uses TRBD1 or TRBD2 (5 bases each). Trimming pared 0 bases from V and 2 bases from J, leaving 12 bases between. Germline V lookup: CDR1 LGHNA, CDR2 YSLEER. There are 16 residues in the CDR3. The CDR3 DNA reads as TGCGCCAGCAGCCAAGATCTTGGGGGAGCCACAGATACGCAGTATTTT. Residues: CASSQDLGGATDTQYF.